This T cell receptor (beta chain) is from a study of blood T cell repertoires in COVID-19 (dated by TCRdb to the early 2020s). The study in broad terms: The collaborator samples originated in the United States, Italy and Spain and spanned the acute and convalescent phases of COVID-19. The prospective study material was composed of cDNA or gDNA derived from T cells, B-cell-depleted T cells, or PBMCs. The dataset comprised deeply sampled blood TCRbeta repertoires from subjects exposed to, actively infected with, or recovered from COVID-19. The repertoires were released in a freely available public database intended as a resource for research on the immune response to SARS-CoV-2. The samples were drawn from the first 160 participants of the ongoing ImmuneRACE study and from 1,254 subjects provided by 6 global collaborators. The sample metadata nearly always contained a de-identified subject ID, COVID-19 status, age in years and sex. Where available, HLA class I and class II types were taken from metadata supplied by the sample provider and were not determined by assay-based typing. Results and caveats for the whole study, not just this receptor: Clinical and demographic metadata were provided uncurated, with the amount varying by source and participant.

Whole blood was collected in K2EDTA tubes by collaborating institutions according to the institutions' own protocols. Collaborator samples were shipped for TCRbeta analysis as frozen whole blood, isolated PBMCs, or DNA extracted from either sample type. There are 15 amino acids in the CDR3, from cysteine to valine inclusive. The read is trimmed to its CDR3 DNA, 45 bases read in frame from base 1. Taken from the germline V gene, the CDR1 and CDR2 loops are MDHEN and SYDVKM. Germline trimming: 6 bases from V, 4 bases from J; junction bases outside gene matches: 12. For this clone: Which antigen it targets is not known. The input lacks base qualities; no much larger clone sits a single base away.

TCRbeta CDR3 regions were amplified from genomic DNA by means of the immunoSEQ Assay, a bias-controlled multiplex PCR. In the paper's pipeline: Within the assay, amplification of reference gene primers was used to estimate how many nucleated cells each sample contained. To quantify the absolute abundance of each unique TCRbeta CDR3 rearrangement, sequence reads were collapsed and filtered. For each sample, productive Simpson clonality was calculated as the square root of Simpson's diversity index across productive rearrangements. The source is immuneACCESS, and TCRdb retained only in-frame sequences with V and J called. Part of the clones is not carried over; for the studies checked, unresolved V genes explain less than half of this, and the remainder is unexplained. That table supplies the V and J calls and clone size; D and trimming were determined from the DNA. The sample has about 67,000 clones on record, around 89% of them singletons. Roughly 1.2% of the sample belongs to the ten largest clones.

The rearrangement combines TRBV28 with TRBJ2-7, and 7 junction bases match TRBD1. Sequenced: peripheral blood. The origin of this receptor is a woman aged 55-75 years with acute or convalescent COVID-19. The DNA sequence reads TGTGCCAGCAGCTCCCCCGCGACAGGGATTTACGAGCAGTACGTC. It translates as CASSSPATGIYEQYV.